This T cell receptor beta chain was sequenced for a study of early T cells in non-severe SARS-CoV-2 infection. Across the whole study: Chains were unpaired, as sequencing was done on bulk RNA from unsorted whole blood.

The study's findings and limits: Lookups in VDJdb leaned toward anti-spike CD8 responses and missed private and CD4 specificities.

This CDR3 region has 15 residues. V lost 5 bases, J lost 2 bases, and 7 bases stayed unmatched. Looked up from germline, CDR1 is SGHVS and CDR2 is FNYEAQ. Molecules of cDNA were individually given unique molecular identifiers that were attached to them. A single record per CDR3 protein comes from TCRdb applying MiXCR to the 5' RACE reads. The sample lists more than 20,000 distinct CDR3 sequences, nearly 4.5% occurring once. Many counts were recorded for this clonotype. Its antigen is not known. Sequencing input: whole blood. The rearrangement links TRBV7-6 to TRBJ2-5, with 8 bases identical to TRBD1. The sequence was obtained from an adult who was a healthcare worker with PCR-confirmed SARS-CoV-2 infection or an uninfected control (not recorded which). The CDR3 DNA sequence: TGTGCCAGCAGCATGACAGGGGTTGGGCAAGAGACCCAGTACTTC. This codes for CASSMTGVGQETQYF.